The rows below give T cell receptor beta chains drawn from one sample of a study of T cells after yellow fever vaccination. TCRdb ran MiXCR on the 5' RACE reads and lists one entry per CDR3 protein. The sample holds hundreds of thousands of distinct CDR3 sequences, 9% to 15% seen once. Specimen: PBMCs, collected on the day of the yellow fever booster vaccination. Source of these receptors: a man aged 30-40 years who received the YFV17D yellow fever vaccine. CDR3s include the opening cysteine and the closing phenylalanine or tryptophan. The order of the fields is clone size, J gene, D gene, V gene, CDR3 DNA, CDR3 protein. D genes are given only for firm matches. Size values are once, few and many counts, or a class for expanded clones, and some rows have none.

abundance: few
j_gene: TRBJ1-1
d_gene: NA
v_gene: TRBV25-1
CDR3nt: TGTGCCAGCAGTGAGACAGGACTCTGGGGCACTGAAGCTTTCTTT
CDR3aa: CASSETGLWGTEAFF

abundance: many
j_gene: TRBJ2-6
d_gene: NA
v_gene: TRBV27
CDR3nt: TGTGCCAGCAGCCTTGAGGGCTCTGGGGCCAACGTCCTGACTTTC
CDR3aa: CASSLEGSGANVLTF

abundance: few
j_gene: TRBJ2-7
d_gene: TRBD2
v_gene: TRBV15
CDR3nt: TGTGCCACCAGCAGAGACGGGTTAGCGGGAGGGCTCCGCGGGCAGTACTTC
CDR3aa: CATSRDGLAGGLRGQYF

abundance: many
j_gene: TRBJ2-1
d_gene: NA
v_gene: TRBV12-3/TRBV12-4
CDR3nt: TGTGCCAGCAGCGCGCAATTCGGGTCCAATGAGCAGTTCTTC
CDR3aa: CASSAQFGSNEQFF

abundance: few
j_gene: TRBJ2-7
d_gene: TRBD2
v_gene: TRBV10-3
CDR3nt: TGTGCCATCGGTCATACTAGCGGGAGCACCTACGAGCAGTACTTC
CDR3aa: CAIGHTSGSTYEQYF

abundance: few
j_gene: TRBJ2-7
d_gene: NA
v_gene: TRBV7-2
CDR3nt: TGTGCCAGCAGCTTTAACAGGGACTACGAGCAGTACTTC
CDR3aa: CASSFNRDYEQYF

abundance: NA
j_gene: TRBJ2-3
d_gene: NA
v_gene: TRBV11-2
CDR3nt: TGTGCCAGCAGCCTCGCTATAGATACGCAGTATTTT
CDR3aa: CASSLAIDTQYF

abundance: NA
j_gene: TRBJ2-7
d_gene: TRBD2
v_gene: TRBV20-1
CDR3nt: TGCAGTGCTTTACCTGGGACTAGCGGGCCCTACGAGCAGTACTTC
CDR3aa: CSALPGTSGPYEQYF

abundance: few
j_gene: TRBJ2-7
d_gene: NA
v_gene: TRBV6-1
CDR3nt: TGTGCCAGCGGCAACCTGGGGACTCTATCCTACGAGCAGTACTTC
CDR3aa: CASGNLGTLSYEQYF

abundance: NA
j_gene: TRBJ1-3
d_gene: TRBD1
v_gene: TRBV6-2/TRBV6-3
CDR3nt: TGTGCCAGCCGCGGGACAGGGAGAAACACCATATATTTT
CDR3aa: CASRGTGRNTIYF

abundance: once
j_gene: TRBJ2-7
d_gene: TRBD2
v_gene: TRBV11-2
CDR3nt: TGTGCCAGCAGCGGACTAGCGGGAGGGGACTACGAGCAGTACTTC
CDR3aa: CASSGLAGGDYEQYF

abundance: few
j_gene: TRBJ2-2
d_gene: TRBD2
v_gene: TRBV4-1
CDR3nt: TGCGCCAGCAGCCAAGATCGCCCAGGACTAGGACCCGGGGAGCTGTTTTTT
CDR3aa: CASSQDRPGLGPGELFF

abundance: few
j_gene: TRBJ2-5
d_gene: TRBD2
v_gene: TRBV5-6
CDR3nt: TGTGCCAGCAGCTTGGGACTAGCGGGAGGGCCCCTAGAGACCCAGTACTTC
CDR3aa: CASSLGLAGGPLETQYF

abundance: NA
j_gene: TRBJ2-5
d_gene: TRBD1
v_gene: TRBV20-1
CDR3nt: TGCAGTGCTGGAGAAGAGACAGGGTGGTCAATGGAGACCCAGTACTTC
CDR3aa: CSAGEETGWSMETQYF

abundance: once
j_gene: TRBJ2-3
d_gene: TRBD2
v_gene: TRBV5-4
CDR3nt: TGTGCCAGCAGCTTGAAAGCGGGGGTGGTAGATACGCAGTATTTT
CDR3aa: CASSLKAGVVDTQYF

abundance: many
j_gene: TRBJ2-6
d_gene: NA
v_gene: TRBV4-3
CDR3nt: TGCGCCAGCAGCCAAGGCCCAACCCCCTCTGGGGCCAACGTCCTGACTTTC
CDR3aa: CASSQGPTPSGANVLTF

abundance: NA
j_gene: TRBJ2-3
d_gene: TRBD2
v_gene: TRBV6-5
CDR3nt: TGTGCCAGCAGTTACTCGCGGCTAGCGGGAAGCACAGATACGCAGTATTTT
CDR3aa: CASSYSRLAGSTDTQYF

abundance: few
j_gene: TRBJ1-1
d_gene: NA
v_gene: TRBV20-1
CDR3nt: TGCAGTGCTAGAGAACGGGTTGAAACTGAAGCTTTCTTT
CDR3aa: CSARERVETEAFF

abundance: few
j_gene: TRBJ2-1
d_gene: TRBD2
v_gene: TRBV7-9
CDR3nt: TGTGCCAGCAGCTACTTGACTAGCGGGAGGCCCAATGAGCAGTTCTTC
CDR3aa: CASSYLTSGRPNEQFF

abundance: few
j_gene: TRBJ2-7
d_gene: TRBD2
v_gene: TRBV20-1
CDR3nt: TGCAGTGCTAGAGTTTATAAAGGAGCGGGAGGAGGCCACGAGCAGTACTTC
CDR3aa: CSARVYKGAGGGHEQYF

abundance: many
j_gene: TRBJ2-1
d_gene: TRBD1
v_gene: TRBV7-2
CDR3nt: TGTGCCAGCAGCTTAGCTCGGACAGGGGGCTACAATGAGCAGTTCTTC
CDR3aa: CASSLARTGGYNEQFF

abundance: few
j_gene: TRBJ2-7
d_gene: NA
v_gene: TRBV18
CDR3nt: TGTGCCAGCTCACCCGACAGAAACGGCGAGCAGTACTTC
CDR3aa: CASSPDRNGEQYF

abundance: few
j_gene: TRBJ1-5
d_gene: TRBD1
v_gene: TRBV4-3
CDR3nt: TGCGCCAGCAGCCAAGGGACAGGGGGCAATCAGCCCCAGCATTTT
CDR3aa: CASSQGTGGNQPQHF

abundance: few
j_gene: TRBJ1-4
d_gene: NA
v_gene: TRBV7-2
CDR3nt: TGTGCCAGCAGCTCCCGCCTGGGTGAAAAACTGTTTTTT
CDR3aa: CASSSRLGEKLFF

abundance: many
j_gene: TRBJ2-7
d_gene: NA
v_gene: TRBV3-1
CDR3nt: TGTGCCACCAGGGCGACAGGCGCCTACGAGCAGTACTTC
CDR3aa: CATRATGAYEQYF

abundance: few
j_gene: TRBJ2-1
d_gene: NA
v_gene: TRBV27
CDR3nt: TGTGCCAGCAGTTTTGTGGGAGAAGTCCTCCCAAATGAGCAGTTCTTC
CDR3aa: CASSFVGEVLPNEQFF

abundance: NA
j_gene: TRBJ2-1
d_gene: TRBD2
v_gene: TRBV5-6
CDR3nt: TGTGCCAGCAGCTTGATGAGGGGCGGGAGGTCTTACAATGAGCAGTTCTTC
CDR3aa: CASSLMRGGRSYNEQFF

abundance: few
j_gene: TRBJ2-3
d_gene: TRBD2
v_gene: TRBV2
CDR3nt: TGTGCCAGCAGTGTTGAGCGGGAGGGTACAGATACGCAGTATTTT
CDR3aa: CASSVEREGTDTQYF

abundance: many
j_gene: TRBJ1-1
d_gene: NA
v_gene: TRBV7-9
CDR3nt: TGTGCCAGCAGCGGAGGATCCCCCTGGGCTTTCTTT
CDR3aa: CASSGGSPWAFF

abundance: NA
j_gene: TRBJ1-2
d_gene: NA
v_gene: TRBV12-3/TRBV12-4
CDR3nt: TGTGCCACTTTTTATTCGCCCGAAAACTATGGCTACACCTTC
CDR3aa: CATFYSPENYGYTF

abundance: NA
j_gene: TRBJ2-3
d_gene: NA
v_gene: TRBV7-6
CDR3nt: TGTGCCAGCAGCTTCGGCCTACTCACAGATACGCAGTATTTT
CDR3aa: CASSFGLLTDTQYF

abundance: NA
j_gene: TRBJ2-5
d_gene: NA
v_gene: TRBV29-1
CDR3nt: TGCAGCGCCGGGGGTGGGGAAGAGACCCAGTACTTC
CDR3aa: CSAGGGEETQYF

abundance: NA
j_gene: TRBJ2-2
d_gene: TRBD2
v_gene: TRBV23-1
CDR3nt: TGCGCCAGCAGTCAATCGGCCGGGGAGGGGCCTAGCGGGCTGTCCGGGGAGCTGTTTTTT
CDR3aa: CASSQSAGEGPSGLSGELFF

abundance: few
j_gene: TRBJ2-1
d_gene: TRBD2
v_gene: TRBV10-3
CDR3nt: TGTGCCACCGATTCCGGGGGGAGGAATGAGCAGTTCTTC
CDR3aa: CATDSGGRNEQFF

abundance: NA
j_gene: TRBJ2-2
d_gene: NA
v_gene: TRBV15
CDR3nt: TGTGCCACCAGCAGAGAAGAGCGCAGGGTCGCCGGGGAGCTGTTTTTT
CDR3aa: CATSREERRVAGELFF

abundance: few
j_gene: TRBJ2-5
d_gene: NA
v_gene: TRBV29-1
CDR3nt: TGCAGCGAGTCTGTCCTACGAGTAGAGACCCAGTACTTC
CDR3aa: CSESVLRVETQYF